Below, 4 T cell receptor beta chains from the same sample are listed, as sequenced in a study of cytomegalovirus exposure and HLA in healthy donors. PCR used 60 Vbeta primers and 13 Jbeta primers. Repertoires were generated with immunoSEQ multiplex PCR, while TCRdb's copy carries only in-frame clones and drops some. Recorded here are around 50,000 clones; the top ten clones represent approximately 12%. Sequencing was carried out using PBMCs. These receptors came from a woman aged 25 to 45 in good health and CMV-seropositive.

CDR3 nucleotides: TGTGCCAGCAGCTTTCGGGGGACCGAAGAGACCCAGTACTTC. This translates into CASSFRGTEETQYF. The chain is built from TRBV5-6 and TRBJ2-5, with a tentative D call TRBD2 (6 bases). The CDR3 totals 14 residues. The V gene lost 2 bases and the J gene lost 3 bases, with 11 bases spanning the gap. From germline, CDR1 is SGHDT and CDR2 YYEEEE.

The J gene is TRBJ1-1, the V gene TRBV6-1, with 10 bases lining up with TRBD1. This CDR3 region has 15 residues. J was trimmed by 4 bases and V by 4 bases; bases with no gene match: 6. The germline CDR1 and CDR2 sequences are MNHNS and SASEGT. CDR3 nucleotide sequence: TGTGCCAGCAGTGGTGGGACAGGGGCCCTCACTGAAGCTTTCTTT. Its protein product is CASSGGTGALTEAFF.

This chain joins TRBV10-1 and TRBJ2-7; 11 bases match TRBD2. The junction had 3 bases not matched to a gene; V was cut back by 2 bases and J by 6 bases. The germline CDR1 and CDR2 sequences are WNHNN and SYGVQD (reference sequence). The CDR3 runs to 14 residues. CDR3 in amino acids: CASSETSGSSEQYF. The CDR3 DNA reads TGCGCCAGCAGTGAGACTAGCGGGAGTTCCGAGCAGTACTTC.

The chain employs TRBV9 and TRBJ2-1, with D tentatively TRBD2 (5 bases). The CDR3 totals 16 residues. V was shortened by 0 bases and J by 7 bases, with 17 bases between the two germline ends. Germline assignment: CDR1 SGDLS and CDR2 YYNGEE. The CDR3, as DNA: TGTGCCAGCAGCGTAGCTCCGGGCGGAGGTGGGAATGAGCAGTTCTTC. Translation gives CASSVAPGGGGNEQFF.